The 5 T cell receptor beta chains below come from one sample, sequenced in a study of CD8 T cells in Susac syndrome. RNA amounts of roughly 0.45 to 1 ug underwent reverse transcription with random hexamers. TCRdb called the immunoSEQ multiplex PCR reads again in MiXCR, with one record for every CDR3 protein. The sample holds 250,000 to 300,000 distinct CDR3 sequences, 85% seen once. The sequencing input was CD8+ T cells from PBMCs. These receptors were collected from a human donor with multiple sclerosis.

The chain links TRBV30 to TRBJ2-7; D is ambiguous. V shed 3 bases and J shed 5 bases, with 17 bases lying between them. This CDR3 has 14 amino acids. Germline CDR1 and CDR2: GTSNPN and SVGIG (reference sequence). The CDR3 region is CAWRPREPTNEQYF. DNA for the CDR3: TGTGCCTGGAGGCCAAGGGAACCCACCAACGAGCAGTACTTC.

The gene calls are TRBV29-1 and TRBJ1-2, with D maybe TRBD1 (5 bases). CDR1 and CDR2 (germline): SQVTM, ANQGSEA. Trimming removed 4 bases from V and 5 bases from J, with 17 bases in between. This CDR3 has 14 residues. DNA of the CDR3: TGCAGCGTTGGAGGGGATCCGGACGCATATGGCTACACCTTC. This gives the protein CSVGGDPDAYGYTF.

A note on this clonotype: At one end the junction does not follow the germline gene, possibly because of a read error. The chain is built from TRBV5-5 and TRBJ2-7, with 9 bases aligning to TRBD1. In germline, CDR1 is SGHKS, CDR2 YYEKEE (reference sequence). There are 14 residues in the CDR3. CDR3 sequence (DNA): TGTGCCAGCAGCTCCGCCGGGACAGGGATAGTGTCGCACTTC. It yields the protein CASSSAGTGIVSHF.

The J gene is TRBJ2-5, the V gene TRBV3-1; 8 bases line up with TRBD2. J was trimmed by 3 bases and V by 5 bases; bases with no gene match: 14. The CDR3 is 17 residues long. The V gene's germline CDR1 is LGHDT and CDR2 YNNKEL (reference sequence). CDR3 sequence: CASSLGEGLVVEETQYF. The CDR3, as DNA: TGTGCCAGCAGCTTGGGGGAGGGACTAGTAGTGGAAGAGACCCAGTACTTC.

The chain couples TRBV4-3 to TRBJ2-7; D assignment may be TRBD1 or TRBD2 (5 bases each). Per the germline V gene, CDR1 is LGHNA and CDR2 is YSLEER. CDR3 length: 13 amino acids. V was shortened by 4 bases and J by 6 bases, with 13 bases between the two germline ends. The CDR3 nucleotides read TGCGCCAGCAGCCTCGAATGGGGGACCGAGCAGTACTTC. It yields the protein CASSLEWGTEQYF.